Listed here are 2 T cell receptor beta chains from one sample, sequenced in a study of tumor and adjacent non-tumor tissue in lung cancer (dated by TCRdb to the late 2010s). Bulk unsorted tissue served as the source for RNA extraction, and RNA quality was assessed using a NanoDrop ND-1000 and an Agilent 2100. The method behind the library was multiplex PCR. The listed sequencing device is Illumina HiSeq 2500. Following protocols modified from ARM-PCR, the researchers constructed TCRbeta libraries through three rounds of nested PCR with primers (Table S4). The raw public reads went through TCRdb reprocessing: fastp at Q25, MiXCR clone calling, in-frame beta chains kept. Each CDR3 protein gets just one entry, which takes the most common genes and DNA from the rows behind it. Counted in this sample were tens of thousands of distinct CDR3 sequences; around 75% of them appeared once. Of the sample, about 14% is held by the ten largest clones.

The specimen sequenced was lung tumor tissue. These receptors originate from a woman aged 45-65 years with non-small cell lung cancer.

This clonotype has only a few counts. This may come from a read error, since a much larger clone is one base off. This chain connects TRBV7-9 to TRBJ1-4; D ambiguous. There are 14 residues in the CDR3. Trimming took off 8 bases at V and 6 bases at J, with 16 bases between the two ends. Germline-derived CDR1 and CDR2 are SEHNR and FQNEAQ (reference sequence). As DNA, the CDR3 is TGTGCCAGCGAGGCGGAGGGAAATGATGAAAAACTGTTTTTT. As protein: CASEAEGNDEKLFF.

This clonotype was counted at least ten times. A clone one base away is much larger, so this may be a read error. V gene TRBV12-3 or TRBV12-4 combines with J gene TRBJ2-3; no reliable D call. CDR3 length equals 11 residues. Trimming stripped 6 bases from V and 3 bases from J, with 4 bases between. The chain's CDR3 is CASSQTDTQYF. CDR3 coding DNA: TGTGCCAGCAGCCAAACAGATACGCAGTATTTT.